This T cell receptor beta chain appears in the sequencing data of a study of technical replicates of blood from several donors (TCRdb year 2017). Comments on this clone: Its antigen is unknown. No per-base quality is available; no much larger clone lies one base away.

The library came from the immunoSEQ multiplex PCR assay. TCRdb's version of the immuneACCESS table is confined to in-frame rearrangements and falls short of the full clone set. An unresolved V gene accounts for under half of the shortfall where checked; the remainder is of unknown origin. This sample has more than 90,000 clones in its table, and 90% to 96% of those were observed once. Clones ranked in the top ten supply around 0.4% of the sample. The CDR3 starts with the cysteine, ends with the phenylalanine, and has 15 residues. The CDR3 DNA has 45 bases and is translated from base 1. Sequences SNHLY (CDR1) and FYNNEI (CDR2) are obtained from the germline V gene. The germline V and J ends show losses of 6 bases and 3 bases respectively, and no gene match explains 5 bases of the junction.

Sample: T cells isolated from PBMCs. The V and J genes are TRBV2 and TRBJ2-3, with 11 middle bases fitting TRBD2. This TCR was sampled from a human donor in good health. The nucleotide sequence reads TGTGCCAGCAGGCGGCTAGCGGGAGGAACAGATACGCAGTATTTT. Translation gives CASRRLAGGTDTQYF.